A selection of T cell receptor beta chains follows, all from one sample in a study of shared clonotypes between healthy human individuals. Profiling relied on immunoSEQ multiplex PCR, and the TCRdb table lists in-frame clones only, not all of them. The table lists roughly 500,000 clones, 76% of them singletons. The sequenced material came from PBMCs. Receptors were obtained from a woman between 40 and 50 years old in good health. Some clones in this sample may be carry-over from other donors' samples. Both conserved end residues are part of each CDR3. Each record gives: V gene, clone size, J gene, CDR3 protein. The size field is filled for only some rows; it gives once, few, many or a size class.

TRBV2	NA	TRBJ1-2	CASSEWGRVGNYGYTF
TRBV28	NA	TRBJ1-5	CASSWRLDQPQHF
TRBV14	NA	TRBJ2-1	CASSPTRYNEQFF
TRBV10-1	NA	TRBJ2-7	CASRQLGEQYF
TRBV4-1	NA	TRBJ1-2	CASSQDLGYGYTF
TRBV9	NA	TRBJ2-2	CASSVDGLAPGELFF
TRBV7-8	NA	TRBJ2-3	CASRYLAGGFGADTQYF
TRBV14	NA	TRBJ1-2	CASSQDLTPTGGYTF
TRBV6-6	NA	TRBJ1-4	CASSYRRGGTNEKLFF
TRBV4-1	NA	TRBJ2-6	CASSHEDGSGANVLTF
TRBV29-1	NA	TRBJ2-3	CSVGVLDRATDTQYF
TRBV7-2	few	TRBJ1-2	CASSLDLIPGVDGYTF
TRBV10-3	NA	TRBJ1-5	CAIGAGGGSNQPQHF
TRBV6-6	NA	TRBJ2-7	CASSPYRGQSEQYF
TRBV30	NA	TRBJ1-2	CAWSVLGRANYGYTF
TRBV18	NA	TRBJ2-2	CASSPPSGRAVGELFF
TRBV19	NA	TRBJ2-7	CASSPSARGVGRRYEQYF
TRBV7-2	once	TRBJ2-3	CASSLALAGSADTQYF
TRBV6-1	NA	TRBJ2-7	CASSEGAGGSYGQYF
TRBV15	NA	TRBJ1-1	CATSRVGNTEAFF
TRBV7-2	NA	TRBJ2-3	CASSLDSGSSSDTQYF
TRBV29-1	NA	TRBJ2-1	CSVFSASSYNEQFF
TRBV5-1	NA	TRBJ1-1	CASRPTGLSTEAFF
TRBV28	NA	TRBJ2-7	CASSLSGSHEQYF
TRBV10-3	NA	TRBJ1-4	CATARNEKLFF
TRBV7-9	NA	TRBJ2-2	CASSRAGGVTGELFF
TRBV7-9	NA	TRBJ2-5	CASTRVMRETQYF
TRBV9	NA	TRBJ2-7	CASSGPQGYEQYF
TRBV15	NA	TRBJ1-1	CATSRDMSGRTEAFF
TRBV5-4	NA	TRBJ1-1	CASSFGLTAEAFF
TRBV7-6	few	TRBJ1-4	CASSRHREATNEKLFF
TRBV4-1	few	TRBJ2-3	CASSQDFWRGGTQYF
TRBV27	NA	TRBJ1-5	CASRDRVSQPQHF
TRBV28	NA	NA	CASRTGGIYEQYF
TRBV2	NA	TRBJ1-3	CASSDAEVSGNTIYF
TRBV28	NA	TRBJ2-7	CASRPGQGESHEQYF
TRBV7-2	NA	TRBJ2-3	CASSTQGATDTQYF
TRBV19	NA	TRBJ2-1	CASSIKTSGRSYNEQFF
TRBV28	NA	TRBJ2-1	CASRTTLAWGHNEQFF
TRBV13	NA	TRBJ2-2	CASSSISKSNTGELFF
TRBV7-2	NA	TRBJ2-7	CASSLSAGIYEQYF
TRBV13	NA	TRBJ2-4	CASSLFQGANIQYF
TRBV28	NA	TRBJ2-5	CASSLRGPNQETQYF
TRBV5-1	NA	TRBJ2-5	CASSSGGKAEETQYF
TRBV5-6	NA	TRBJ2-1	CASSLDEGATYNEQFF
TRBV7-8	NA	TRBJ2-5	CASSSQGGQSPETQYF
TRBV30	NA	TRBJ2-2	CALESGGTGELFF
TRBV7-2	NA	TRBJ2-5	CASSLAGAETQYF
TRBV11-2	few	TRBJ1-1	CASSLETEAFF
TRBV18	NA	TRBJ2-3	CASSPGLAGGYTDTQYF
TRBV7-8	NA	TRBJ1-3	CASSPGYSGNTIYF
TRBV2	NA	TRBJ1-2	CASSLEGEDYGYTF
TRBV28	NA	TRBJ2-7	CASSSYTSGRDNEQYF
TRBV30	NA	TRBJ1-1	CAWSGGLTEAFF
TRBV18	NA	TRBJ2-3	CASSLNAPSTDTQYF